This T cell receptor beta chain appears in the sequencing data of a study of vaccination and CD4 T cells after COVID-19. Broader study findings: Convalescent patients showed a median about 90% of reactive clones that were seen only post-vaccination.

This clonotype has more than one count but fewer than ten. Its antigen is unidentified. Looked up from germline, CDR1 is LNHDA and CDR2 is SQIVND (reference sequence). The V gene lost 6 bases and the J gene lost 1 base, with 12 bases spanning the gap. This CDR3 has 14 amino acids. From the PCR reads, TCRdb called clonotypes with MiXCR, one entry per CDR3 protein. The sample has just over 20,000 distinct CDR3 sequences, about 60% seen once. This sequence was found in a human donor who had recovered from COVID-19. Sequencing was performed on CD4+ T cells from blood, taken before SARS-CoV-2 vaccination. The V and J genes are TRBV19 and TRBJ2-5; D might be TRBD2 (6 bases). CDR3 DNA sequence: TGTGCCAGTAGCGGCCATAGCGGCCAAGAGACCCAGTACTTC. It specifies CASSGHSGQETQYF.